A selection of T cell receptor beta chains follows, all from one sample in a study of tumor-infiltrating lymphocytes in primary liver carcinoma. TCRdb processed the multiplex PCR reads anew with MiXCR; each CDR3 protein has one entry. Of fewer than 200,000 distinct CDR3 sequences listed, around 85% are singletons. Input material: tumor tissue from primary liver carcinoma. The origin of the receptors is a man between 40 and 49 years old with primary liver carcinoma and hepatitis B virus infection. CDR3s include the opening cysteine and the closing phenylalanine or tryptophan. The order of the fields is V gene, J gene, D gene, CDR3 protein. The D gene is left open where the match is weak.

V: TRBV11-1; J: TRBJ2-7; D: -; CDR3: CASSPLPGGAHEQYF
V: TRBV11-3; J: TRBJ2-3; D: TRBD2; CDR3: CASSGSPAGEVDTHYF
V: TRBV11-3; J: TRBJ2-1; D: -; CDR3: CAYSLNANEQFF
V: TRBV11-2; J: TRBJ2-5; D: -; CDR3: CASSPVRLATETQYF
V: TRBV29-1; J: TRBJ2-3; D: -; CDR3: CSVQTGGEDTQYF
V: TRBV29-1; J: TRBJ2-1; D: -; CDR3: CSANIIAANSYNVQFF
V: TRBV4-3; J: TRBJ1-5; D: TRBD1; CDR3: CASSQTTQGSGNQPQHF
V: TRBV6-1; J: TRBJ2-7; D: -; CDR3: CASSTLAEGTYKQYF
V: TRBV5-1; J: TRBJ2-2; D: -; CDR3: CASSLLEQSNTGELLF
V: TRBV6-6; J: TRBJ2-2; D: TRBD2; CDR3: CASSYMGTGLAGAKPGELFF
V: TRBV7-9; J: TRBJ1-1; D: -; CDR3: CASSLGTAKTETFF